The entry below gives a single T cell receptor beta chain sequence along with its context. It lacks a known antigen. Within one base of it there is no much larger clone, and no base qualities were kept. This record comes from a study of early stage breast cancer tumors (dated by TCRdb to 2016 to 2017). As for the study more broadly: Of the approximately 15 invasive breast tumors, some twelve were found to be estrogen receptor-positive, progesterone receptor-positive and HER2-negative. About 65% of the 12 ER+/PR+/HER2- tumors were invasive ductal carcinomas, while the other four were invasive lobular carcinomas. The samples as a whole yielded 2 million to 3 million detected templates, corresponding to around 1,100,000 unique clonotypes. On average, each sample had roughly 10-fold read coverage.

The study profiled bulk TCR beta-chain repertoires in matched peripheral blood, tumor and adjacent normal breast tissue taken from about 16 patients with early-stage breast cancer. Before surgery, about 4.5-10 mL of whole blood was collected in EDTA tubes and processed within 2 hours. Peripheral blood mononuclear cells were isolated by Ficoll-Paque centrifugation in SepMate-50 tubes. PBMCs were cryopreserved in about 90% FBS with roughly 10% DMSO in aliquots of about 1.8 to 4.5 million cells and stored in liquid nitrogen. The Qiagen AllPrep DNA/RNA Mini kit was used for genomic DNA extraction. The CDR3 covers 14 residues, taking in both the cysteine and the phenylalanine. Here the CDR3 DNA is all that survives: 42 bases in frame from base 1. The germline V gene sets CDR1 to MGHRA and CDR2 to YSYEKL. The V end loses 1 base and the J end loses 6 bases, and a stretch of 12 bases separates them. Summary of the overall study and its limitations: Bulk genomic DNA sequencing of unsorted cells missed chain pairing and functional markers such as CD4, CD8 and FOXP3. Compared with adjacent normal breast tissue, tumors had roughly 2.5-fold higher T cell density and higher clonality. Greater similarity was observed between blood and normal breast repertoires than between blood and tumor repertoires, and tumor was distinguished from normal in about 90% of the 16 patients when each tissue was compared with blood. Enriched TCRB sequences shared across patients were mostly commonly generated sequences, unlikely to play an important role in the tumor microenvironment. Analysis by tumor subtype was prevented by the small cohort size.

Every sample was amplified as two independent genomic DNA replicates, using roughly 0.5 ug for blood and about 1.6 ug for tumor or normal breast. TCRB sequencing of genomic DNA was carried out with the ImmunoSeq Intro kit according to the manufacturer's instructions. Multiplex PCR was run for around 30 cycles using proprietary primers and spike-in control sequences for absolute quantification. Single-end 150-bp reads were used to sequence an 87-bp fragment spanning the CDR3 plus the flanking V and J genes. Each lane of an Illumina MiSeq running version 3.0 chemistry carried seven multiplexed samples, with two replicates apiece. The paper's processing steps were these. Raw data were processed with the vendor's proprietary pipeline, and both replicates were merged into a single result per sample. Clonotypes were defined as productive rearrangements sharing the V-gene family, CDR3 amino acid sequence and J-gene segment. To compute clonality, the normalized Shannon entropy (Pielou evenness) of TCRB abundances was subtracted from 1. T cell density was estimated by dividing total templates by the number of input cells inferred from the DNA input amount. Total repertoire diversity and clonality were estimated with Recon using default parameters. A clonotype counted as tumor-enriched if its abundance in tumor exceeded 0.1% and was at least 32-fold higher than its abundance in normal breast. As stored in TCRdb, this immuneACCESS dataset retains in-frame rearrangements with V and J assigned. A fraction of the clones does not appear; measured against another copy, unresolved V genes explain less than half of the discrepancy, and the remainder lacks a known reason. V and J calls and clone size are copied from that table; D and trimming were computed from the DNA. The sample table holds some 36,000 clones, of which over 70% were seen once. About 7% of the sample belongs to the ten largest clones.

The source material was blood. The sequence derives from a person between 55 and 69 years old with breast cancer. The chain is encoded by TRBV4-1 joined to TRBJ1-1; no D gene is confidently identified. The CDR3 reads as follows: CASSQAAWTPEAFF. The DNA sequence is given as TGCGCCAGCAGCCAAGCAGCATGGACCCCTGAAGCTTTCTTT.